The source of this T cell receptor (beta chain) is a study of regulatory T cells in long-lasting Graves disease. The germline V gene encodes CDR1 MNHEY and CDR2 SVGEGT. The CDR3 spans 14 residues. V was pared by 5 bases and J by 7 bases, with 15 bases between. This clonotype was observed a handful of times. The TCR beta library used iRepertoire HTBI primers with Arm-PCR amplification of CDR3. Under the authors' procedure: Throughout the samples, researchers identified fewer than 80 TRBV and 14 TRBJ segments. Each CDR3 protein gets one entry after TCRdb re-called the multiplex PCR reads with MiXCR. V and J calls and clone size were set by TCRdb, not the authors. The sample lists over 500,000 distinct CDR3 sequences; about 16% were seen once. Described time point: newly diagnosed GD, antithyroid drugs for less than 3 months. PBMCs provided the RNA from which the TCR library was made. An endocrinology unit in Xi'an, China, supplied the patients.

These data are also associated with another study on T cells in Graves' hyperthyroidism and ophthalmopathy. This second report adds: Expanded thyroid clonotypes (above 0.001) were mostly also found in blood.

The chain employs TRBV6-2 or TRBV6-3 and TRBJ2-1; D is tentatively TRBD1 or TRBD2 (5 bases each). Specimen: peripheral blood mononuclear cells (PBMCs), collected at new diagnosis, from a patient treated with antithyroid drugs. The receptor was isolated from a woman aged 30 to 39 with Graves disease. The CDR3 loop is CASSTGPMGNEQFF. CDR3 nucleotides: TGTGCCAGCAGTACGGGGCCTATGGGGAATGAGCAGTTCTTC.